This entry features one T cell receptor beta chain sequence. No antigen is known for it. The identical CDR3 is also encoded by other nucleotide sequences in the sample. This sample was taken from a study of cytomegalovirus exposure and HLA in healthy donors. Study-wide findings and caveats: According to a later analysis, donors in an Asian-associated ancestry cluster reportedly had fewer N-insertions than the roughly 670-donor mean. Later analysis suggested links between common viral pathogens and several top significant clusters. The presence/absence work took it that sequencing depth was about the same across donors. Later analysis identified a missense DCLRE1C variant that was linked to TCR beta V- and J-gene trimming.

V lost 9 bases and J 2 bases, leaving 8 bases between the germline ends. The CDR3 has 12 amino acids. Germline lookup yields CDR1 MNHEY and CDR2 SVGAGI. Use of 60 Vbeta and 13 Jbeta primers characterized the PCR. Generated by immunoSEQ multiplex PCR, the TCRdb table keeps only in-frame clones and is missing some. The sample includes 150,000 to 200,000 clones, around two thirds of them seen just once. The sequenced material came from PBMCs. The receptor was derived from a man aged 25-45 years in good health and CMV-seropositive. The chain employs TRBV6-5 and TRBJ1-5, with a tentative D call TRBD1 (6 bases). The CDR3 here is CASRQGNQPQHF. For the CDR3, the DNA is TGTGCCAGTCGACAGGGCAATCAGCCCCAGCATTTT.